This is a list of T cell receptor beta chains from one sample in a study of blood T cells in healthy people across ages. MiXCR was run by TCRdb on the 5' RACE reads, yielding one entry per CDR3 protein. The sample holds over 1.5 million distinct CDR3 sequences, roughly 50% seen once. The sample comprised blood. The receptors derive from a woman aged 40 to 49 in good health. The CDR3 runs from the conserved cysteine through the conserved F or W. The order of the fields is clone size, D gene, V gene, J gene, CDR3 protein, CDR3 DNA. The D gene is left open where the match is weak. Clone size is shown for a subset of rows, as once, few, many or a class of expanded clone.

size: .; D: TRBD1; V: TRBV6-5; J: TRBJ2-6; CDR3: CASSYIMLTGVGANVLTF; DNA: TGTGCCAGCAGTTACATAATGCTGACAGGGGTTGGGGCCAACGTCCTGACTTTC
size: few; D: .; V: TRBV11-2; J: TRBJ2-7; CDR3: CASSSYRRTYEQYF; DNA: TGTGCCAGCAGCTCATACAGGAGAACCTACGAGCAGTACTTC
size: few; D: .; V: TRBV7-2; J: TRBJ2-5; CDR3: CASSSSGTNESWTLQETQYF; DNA: TGTGCCAGCAGCTCCTCCGGGACAAACGAAAGCTGGACACTCCAAGAGACCCAGTACTTC
size: .; D: TRBD2; V: TRBV5-6; J: TRBJ2-1; CDR3: CAVASGGLSYNEQFF; DNA: TGTGCCGTGGCTAGCGGGGGACTCTCCTACAATGAGCAGTTCTTC
size: .; D: TRBD1; V: TRBV15; J: TRBJ2-5; CDR3: CATSRSSDRGDNEQYF; DNA: TGTGCCACCAGCAGATCCTCGGACAGGGGGGACAATGAGCAGTACTTC
size: .; D: TRBD1; V: TRBV7-9; J: TRBJ2-1; CDR3: CASRDRQGNEQFF; DNA: TGTGCCAGCAGGGATCGACAGGGTAATGAGCAGTTCTTC
size: .; D: TRBD1; V: TRBV11-1; J: TRBJ2-5; CDR3: CASRIDAGTGAAEQYF; DNA: TGTGCCAGCAGGATAGATGCCGGGACAGGGGCGGCTGAGCAGTACTTC
size: .; D: .; V: TRBV13; J: TRBJ2-2; CDR3: CAGSWRGTNTGELFF; DNA: TGTGCCGGCAGCTGGCGGGGAACGAACACCGGGGAGCTGTTTTTT
size: .; D: .; V: TRBV7-6; J: TRBJ1-2; CDR3: CASSLPRGGTGGYTF; DNA: TGTGCCAGCAGCCTCCCTCGAGGGGGGACGGGAGGCTACACCTTC
size: .; D: .; V: TRBV4-1; J: TRBJ2-1; CDR3: CASSQDWAAGQFF; DNA: TGCGCCAGCAGCCAAGATTGGGCTGCTGGCCAGTTCTTC
size: .; D: TRBD2; V: TRBV12-3/TRBV12-4; J: TRBJ2-5; CDR3: CASRRGTSGINEQYF; DNA: TGTGCCAGCAGGCGTGGGACTAGCGGGATCAATGAGCAGTACTTC
size: .; D: TRBD2; V: TRBV4-3; J: TRBJ2-7; CDR3: CASSQDGEGPSYEQYF; DNA: TGCGCCAGCAGCCAAGATGGGGAGGGGCCATCCTACGAGCAGTACTTC
size: few; D: .; V: TRBV2; J: TRBJ2-3; CDR3: CASSELGEADTQYF; DNA: TGTGCCAGCAGTGAACTAGGGGAGGCAGATACGCAGTATTTT
size: .; D: TRBD2; V: TRBV9; J: TRBJ2-5; CDR3: CASTRSGGGETQYF; DNA: TGTGCCAGCACCCGAAGCGGGGGAGGCGAGACCCAGTACTTC
size: .; D: TRBD2; V: TRBV20-1; J: TRBJ2-3; CDR3: CSASWRERGVVDTQYF; DNA: TGCAGTGCTAGTTGGCGAGAGCGGGGGGTTGTAGATACGCAGTATTTT
size: few; D: .; V: TRBV5-1; J: TRBJ2-3; CDR3: CASAGTGHTQYF; DNA: TGCGCCAGCGCGGGGACGGGTCATACGCAGTATTTT
size: .; D: TRBD1; V: TRBV10-3; J: TRBJ2-5; CDR3: CAISESPGQGWQETQYF; DNA: TGTGCCATCAGTGAGTCGCCGGGACAGGGTTGGCAAGAGACCCAGTACTTC
size: .; D: TRBD1; V: TRBV6-6; J: TRBJ1-5; CDR3: CASSHGQDNQPQHF; DNA: TGTGCCAGCAGCCATGGACAGGACAATCAGCCCCAGCATTTT
size: few; D: TRBD2; V: TRBV4-1; J: TRBJ2-1; CDR3: CASSQVGTSPDEQFF; DNA: TGCGCCAGCAGCCAAGTAGGGACTAGCCCGGATGAGCAGTTCTTC
size: few; D: .; V: TRBV7-2; J: TRBJ2-1; CDR3: CASSLRKSSYNEQFF; DNA: TGTGCCAGCAGCTTAAGGAAGAGCTCCTACAATGAGCAGTTCTTC
size: .; D: TRBD2; V: TRBV7-7; J: TRBJ2-5; CDR3: CASSLGLARTQYF; DNA: TGTGCTAGCAGCTTAGGACTAGCTCGGACCCAGTACTTC
size: few; D: TRBD1; V: TRBV4-3; J: TRBJ2-7; CDR3: CASSMDRSSYEQYF; DNA: TGCGCCAGCAGCATGGACAGGAGCTCCTACGAGCAGTACTTC
size: .; D: .; V: TRBV7-9; J: TRBJ2-7; CDR3: CASSFRGDFYEQYF; DNA: TGTGCCAGCAGCTTCCGGGGCGACTTCTACGAGCAGTACTTC
size: .; D: .; V: TRBV4-3; J: TRBJ1-6; CDR3: CASSQVGRGPENHNSPLHF; DNA: TGCGCCAGCAGCCAAGTCGGACGGGGACCAGAGAACCATAATTCACCCCTCCACTTT
size: .; D: .; V: TRBV7-2; J: TRBJ1-2; CDR3: CASSHSGWDIYGYTF; DNA: TGTGCCAGCAGCCATTCCGGATGGGACATCTATGGCTACACCTTC
size: .; D: .; V: TRBV11-2; J: TRBJ1-2; CDR3: CASTSLLVTNYGYTF; DNA: TGTGCCAGCACCTCTCTGTTGGTAACTAACTATGGCTACACCTTC
size: .; D: .; V: TRBV11-3; J: TRBJ2-1; CDR3: CASSQGLQGYNEQFF; DNA: TGTGCCAGCAGCCAGGGACTCCAGGGTTACAATGAGCAGTTCTTC
size: few; D: .; V: TRBV7-2; J: TRBJ2-3; CDR3: CASSFTFGGPASADTQYF; DNA: TGTGCCAGCAGCTTTACCTTCGGGGGGCCCGCTTCTGCAGATACGCAGTATTTT
size: .; D: TRBD1; V: TRBV7-2; J: TRBJ1-5; CDR3: CASREPGQGHQPQHF; DNA: TGTGCCAGCAGGGAACCGGGACAGGGGCATCAGCCCCAGCATTTT
size: .; D: TRBD1; V: TRBV7-9; J: TRBJ2-7; CDR3: CASLWTGGKNEQYF; DNA: TGTGCCAGCTTGTGGACAGGGGGCAAGAACGAGCAGTACTTC
size: few; D: .; V: TRBV7-9; J: TRBJ2-5; CDR3: CASSSPIMKEETQYF; DNA: TGTGCCAGCAGCTCCCCGATTATGAAAGAAGAGACCCAGTACTTC
size: few; D: .; V: TRBV29-1; J: TRBJ2-6; CDR3: CSVEVIRTSGANVLTF; DNA: TGCAGCGTTGAAGTGATACGAACCTCTGGGGCCAACGTCCTGACTTTC
size: .; D: TRBD1; V: TRBV9; J: TRBJ1-6; CDR3: CASSPTGTGFGSPLHF; DNA: TGTGCCAGCAGCCCTACCGGGACAGGGTTTGGTTCACCCCTCCACTTT
size: few; D: TRBD1; V: TRBV12-3/TRBV12-4; J: TRBJ2-1; CDR3: CASSFSQGAWEQFF; DNA: TGTGCCAGCAGTTTTAGCCAGGGGGCTTGGGAGCAGTTCTTC
size: .; D: .; V: TRBV5-1; J: TRBJ2-7; CDR3: CASSRLIGASYEQYF; DNA: TGCGCCAGCAGCCGACTTATAGGGGCCAGCTACGAGCAGTACTTC
size: .; D: .; V: TRBV5-1; J: TRBJ2-7; CDR3: CASSWGASSYNEQYF; DNA: TGCGCCAGCAGCTGGGGCGCCAGCTCCTACAATGAGCAGTACTTC
size: .; D: TRBD1; V: TRBV4-3; J: TRBJ2-6; CDR3: CASGGTGASGANVLTF; DNA: TGCGCCAGCGGGGGGACAGGGGCGTCAGGGGCCAACGTCCTGACTTTC
size: few; D: TRBD1; V: TRBV3-1; J: TRBJ2-5; CDR3: CASSQTGGADSEETQYF; DNA: TGTGCCAGCAGCCAGACAGGGGGCGCGGACTCCGAAGAGACCCAGTACTTC
size: few; D: .; V: TRBV2; J: TRBJ2-5; CDR3: CASSGARVQYF; DNA: TGTGCCAGCAGTGGAGCGAGGGTCCAGTACTTC
size: .; D: TRBD1; V: TRBV28; J: TRBJ2-5; CDR3: CASSSGGVGEQYF; DNA: TGTGCCAGCAGTTCAGGGGGCGTGGGGGAGCAGTACTTC
size: few; D: .; V: TRBV6-1; J: TRBJ1-2; CDR3: CASSSGRGLGYTF; DNA: TGTGCCAGCAGCTCGGGCAGGGGCTTAGGCTACACCTTC
size: .; D: .; V: TRBV6-5; J: TRBJ1-2; CDR3: CASRPGLTNYGYTF; DNA: TGTGCCAGCCGGCCGGGACTCACTAACTATGGCTACACCTTC
size: .; D: .; V: TRBV28; J: TRBJ2-1; CDR3: CASNEEHGSDEQFF; DNA: TGTGCCAGCAATGAAGAACACGGGTCGGATGAGCAGTTCTTC
size: .; D: .; V: TRBV9; J: TRBJ2-3; CDR3: CASSVEGGGRTDTQYF; DNA: TGTGCCAGCAGCGTAGAGGGGGGCGGACGAACAGATACGCAGTATTTT
size: .; D: TRBD1; V: TRBV6-1; J: TRBJ1-2; CDR3: CASSNRGVSYGYTF; DNA: TGTGCCAGCAGCAACAGGGGAGTCAGCTATGGCTACACCTTC
size: .; D: .; V: TRBV6-1; J: TRBJ1-2; CDR3: CASSEWGHYGYTF; DNA: TGTGCCAGCAGTGAGTGGGGGCACTATGGCTACACCTTC
size: .; D: TRBD1; V: TRBV7-2; J: TRBJ2-2; CDR3: CASSTRQGASTGELFF; DNA: TGTGCCAGCAGCACCCGACAGGGGGCCAGCACCGGGGAGCTGTTTTTT
size: once; D: .; V: TRBV18; J: TRBJ2-2; CDR3: CASSQAEIGELFF; DNA: TGTGCCAGCTCTCAAGCGGAGATCGGGGAGCTGTTTTTT
size: .; D: .; V: TRBV20-1; J: TRBJ1-2; CDR3: CSARGDGANYGYTF; DNA: TGCAGTGCTAGAGGGGATGGGGCTAACTATGGCTACACCTTC